Shown below are 18 T cell receptor beta chains from a single sample sequenced in a study of TIL therapy for anti-PD-1-resistant metastatic lung cancer. Time point meaning: pre-treatment sample, taken before nivolumab and TIL therapy. The immunoSEQ assay was v3. The protocol was immunoSEQ multiplex PCR, while the TCRdb copy is restricted to in-frame clones and leaves out a portion. The table lists 55,000 to 65,000 clones, 55% to 75% of them singletons. The material was blood, obtained at baseline. These receptors were taken from a person aged 25 to 79 with non-small cell lung cancer.

V gene TRBV10-1 combines with J gene TRBJ2-5; no firm D call. V lost 8 bases, J lost 1 base, and 11 bases lay in between. The CDR3 covers 13 residues. Germline CDR1 is WNHNN and CDR2 is SYGVQD (reference sequence). In DNA, the CDR3 is TGCGCCAGCTCCCCCGAGGTCCAAGAGACCCAGTACTTC. This codes for CASSPEVQETQYF.

This chain uses TRBV6-4 with TRBJ2-7; TRBD1 might be the D (5 bases). The V end was cut by 8 bases, the J end by 3 bases, with 11 bases between. CDR1 is MRHNA and CDR2 is SNTAGT in the germline V gene. The CDR3 is made up of 12 amino acids. CDR3 protein: CASGAYGYEQYF. DNA of the CDR3: TGTGCCAGCGGGGCTTACGGCTACGAGCAGTACTTC.

V is TRBV29-1 and J is TRBJ2-3; D is uncertain. V was pared by 4 bases and J by 0 bases, with 11 bases between. Looked up from germline, CDR1 is SQVTM and CDR2 is ANQGSEA. This CDR3 is built from 14 residues. Here the CDR3 DNA reads TGCAGCGTTGTTACGGCGGCTAGCACAGATACGCAGTATTTT. Translated, it gives CSVVTAASTDTQYF.

This chain uses TRBV6-1 with TRBJ1-5; no clear D gene. V dropped 3 bases and J dropped 5 bases, with 14 bases sitting between them. Germline V gene data show CDR1 as MNHNS and CDR2 as SASEGT. There are 15 residues in the CDR3. This chain's CDR3 is CASSDNRVRDQPQHF. The DNA for the CDR3 is TGTGCCAGCAGTGATAATAGGGTTAGGGATCAGCCCCAGCATTTT.

This chain connects TRBV15 to TRBJ1-5; D unclear. Germline CDR1 is LNHNV and CDR2 is YYDKDF (reference sequence). V was clipped by 5 bases and J by 4 bases, with 15 bases between them. CDR3 size: 15 residues. CDR3 in amino acids: CATSLGRVSNQPQHF. The CDR3 DNA is TGTGCCACCAGCTTGGGGAGAGTCTCAAATCAGCCCCAGCATTTT.

The rearrangement links TRBV29-1 to TRBJ2-7; TRBD1 agrees at 7 bases. V lost 7 bases, J lost 6 bases, and 9 bases stayed unmatched. Germline CDR1 is SQVTM and CDR2 is ANQGSEA. The CDR3 is 12 amino acids. In DNA form, the CDR3 reads TGCAGCGGCCGGTACGCAGGGGGCGAGCAGTACTTC. It specifies CSGRYAGGEQYF.

This rearrangement joins TRBV4-2 to TRBJ2-5; D is uncertain. V dropped 1 base and J dropped 4 bases, with 10 bases sitting between them. The CDR3 has 14 residues. CDR1 and CDR2 from the germline V gene are LGHNA and YNFKEQ. The CDR3 protein is CASSQGSKRETQYF. CDR3 DNA sequence: TGTGCCAGCAGCCAAGGGTCTAAACGAGAGACCCAGTACTTC.

CDR3 amino acids: CASSDVVGDNTGELFF. CDR3 nucleotides: TGCGCCAGCAGCGATGTTGTGGGAGACAACACCGGGGAGCTGTTTTTT. The chain couples TRBV10-1 to TRBJ2-2; the D gene is possibly TRBD2 (5 bases). The CDR3 totals 16 residues. Germline V CDR1 and CDR2: WNHNN, SYGVQD (reference sequence). V lost 6 bases and J 2 bases, leaving 16 bases between the germline ends.

This clone came up a few times. This sequence joins TRBV9 and TRBJ2-2; D not resolved. The CDR3 is made up of 13 amino acids. In germline, CDR1 is SGDLS, CDR2 YYNGEE. The ends were cut back, 0 bases at V and 3 bases at J, with 3 bases in the middle. For the CDR3, the DNA is TGTGCCAGCAGCGTAGACTACACCGGGGAGCTGTTTTTT. Protein product: CASSVDYTGELFF. Based on the CDR3 plus reference TRBV9 and TRBJ2-2, the full variable domain is DSGVTQTPKHLITATGQRVTLRCSPRSGDLSVYWYQQSLDQGLQFLIQYYNGEERAKGNILERFSAQQFPDLHSELNLSSLELGDSALYFCASSVDYTGELFFGEGSRLTVL.

The chain has TRBV11-2 and TRBJ2-2, with D possibly being TRBD1 or TRBD2 (5 bases each). This CDR3 contains 16 residues. Germline CDR1 reads SGHAT; CDR2 reads FQNNGV. The V end lost 5 bases, the J end lost 3 bases, and 16 bases lay between the germline ends. The CDR3 sequence is CASSLPPRGDTGELFF. The CDR3 nucleotides read TGTGCCAGCAGCCTACCACCAAGAGGGGACACCGGGGAGCTGTTTTTT.

This clone was detected once. The genes are TRBV21-1 and TRBJ2-1; TRBD2, as called in the table, went unchecked against the DNA. TRBV21-1 is a recognized pseudogene. The CDR3 loop spans 14 amino acids. The CDR3 protein is CASRGYPSGDEQFF. CDR3 DNA: TGTGCCAGCAGGGGATATCCCAGCGGGGATGAGCAGTTCTTC.

V is TRBV28 and J is TRBJ2-1; tentatively, D is TRBD1 or TRBD2 (5 bases each). The germline CDR1 and CDR2 sequences are MDHEN and SYDVKM. This CDR3 contains 14 residues. V was trimmed by 3 bases and J by 1 base, leaving 7 bases between them. The CDR3 is CASSLRGSYNEQFF. CDR3 sequence (DNA): TGTGCCAGCAGTTTGAGGGGTTCCTACAATGAGCAGTTCTTC.

Only a few counts were recorded for this clone. The chain links TRBV2 to TRBJ1-2; D uncertain. V lost 5 bases and J 2 bases, leaving 6 bases between the germline ends. The germline V gene has CDR1 SNHLY and CDR2 FYNNEI. This CDR3 spans 12 amino acids. DNA for the CDR3: TGTGCCAGCAGTTGGCTAAACTATGGCTACACCTTC. Protein product: CASSWLNYGYTF.

The table lists this clone with many counts. This chain links TRBV6-4 with TRBJ2-7; no reliable D call. The CDR3 runs 12 residues. The germline V gene encodes CDR1 MRHNA and CDR2 SNTAGT. Trimming removed 0 bases from V and 3 bases from J, with 3 bases in between. The CDR3 sequence is CASSDSVYEQYF. For the CDR3, the DNA is TGTGCCAGCAGTGACTCTGTCTACGAGCAGTACTTC.

This rearrangement joins TRBV6-6 to TRBJ1-5, with unresolved D. V shed 4 bases and J shed 2 bases, with 12 bases lying between them. The length of the CDR3 is 15 residues. CDR1 is MNHNY and CDR2 is SVGAGI in the germline V gene (reference sequence). The CDR3: CASSSVSVGNQPQHF. CDR3 DNA sequence: TGTGCCAGCAGTTCGGTGTCTGTGGGCAATCAGCCCCAGCATTTT.

This chain uses TRBV7-9 with TRBJ2-1; D may match TRBD1 or TRBD2 (5 bases each). Germline CDR1 is SEHNR and CDR2 is FQNEAQ (reference sequence). Trimming cost V 0 bases and J 5 bases, with 14 bases left between them. The CDR3 spans 16 residues. In DNA, the CDR3 is TGTGCCAGCAGCTTAGCGGGGACCCTCCTTAACAATGAGCAGTTCTTC. Its translation is CASSLAGTLLNNEQFF.

This chain links TRBV11-2 with TRBJ2-3, with 8 nucleotides matching TRBD2. Trimming at V came to 1 base and at J to 4 bases, leaving 7 bases not matched to a gene. Germline values: CDR1 SGHAT, CDR2 FQNNGV. The CDR3 spans 16 residues. DNA for the CDR3: TGTGCCAGCAGCTTAGCGGGGGGGCAGGGAGCAGATACGCAGTATTTT. Residues: CASSLAGGQGADTQYF.

This clone has a handful of counts. The chain couples TRBV2 to TRBJ1-1, with 7 bases that match TRBD1. V shed 5 bases, J shed 4 bases, and the junction held 7 bases outside the gene matches. Germline CDR1 reads SNHLY; CDR2 reads FYNNEI. This CDR3 is built from 14 residues. For the CDR3, the DNA is TGTGCCAGCAGTTTCGAGGGGGCGGCCACTGAAGCTTTCTTT. Its translation is CASSFEGAATEAFF.